One sample yielded the 11 T cell receptor beta chains listed below, sequenced in a study of blood T cell repertoires in COVID-19. TCRdb keeps only in-frame clones here, not all; method: immunoSEQ multiplex PCR. The sample lists approximately 130,000 clones; 70% to 90% were seen once. The specimen sequenced was peripheral blood. All receptors derive from a human donor in a cohort sampled during active COVID-19.

The J gene is TRBJ2-6, the V gene TRBV7-9; TRBD1 might be the D (6 bases). Germline loops: CDR1 SEHNR, CDR2 FQNEAQ (reference sequence). This CDR3 is 16 amino acids long. V was cut by 5 bases and J by 3 bases, with 14 bases left in between. CDR3 in amino acids: CASSPRGLGGANVLTF. Written as DNA, the CDR3 is TGTGCCAGCAGCCCCAGGGGCCTTGGTGGGGCCAACGTCCTGACTTTC.

The genes are TRBV5-1 and TRBJ1-1; 7 bases align to TRBD1. The CDR3 extends over 13 amino acids. V lost 7 bases to trimming and J lost 3 bases; unmatched junction nucleotides: 6. Germline V CDR1 and CDR2: SGHRS, YFSETQ. The CDR3: CASAWDSYTEAFF. For the CDR3, the DNA is TGCGCCAGCGCCTGGGACAGCTACACTGAAGCTTTCTTT. Looking up the rest from reference TRBV5-1 and TRBJ1-1 gives the full variable domain: KAGVTQTPRYLIKTRGQQVTLSCSPISGHRSVSWYQQTPGQGLQFLFEYFSETQRNKGNFPGRFSGRQFSNSRSEMNVSTLELGDSALYLCASAWDSYTEAFFGQGTRLTVV.

The rearrangement joins TRBV28 to TRBJ1-1; D not resolved. V was clipped by 5 bases and J by 5 bases, with 12 bases between them. CDR3 length: 13 residues. The germline V gene encodes CDR1 MDHEN and CDR2 SYDVKM. Written as DNA, the CDR3 is TGTGCCAGCAGTCTGACTGGAGGGACTGAAGCTTTCTTT. This gives the protein CASSLTGGTEAFF.

This chain joins TRBV28 and TRBJ1-4; D is undetermined. CDR3 size: 15 residues. The V end was cut by 4 bases, the J end by 0 bases, with 9 bases between. Germline V gives CDR1 MDHEN, CDR2 SYDVKM. The DNA of the CDR3 is TGTGCCAGCAGTTCCAGTCATGCAACTAATGAAAAACTGTTTTTT. Amino acids: CASSSSHATNEKLFF.

Note on this clone: The junction departs from germline at one end; a sequencing error may be responsible. The chain employs TRBV6-4 and TRBJ2-1; 16 nucleotides line up with TRBD2. Germline V gives CDR1 MRHNA, CDR2 SNTAGT. The CDR3 sequence is 15 residues long. The CDR3 region has the DNA TGTGCCAGCAGTGACACCGGGACTAGCGGGAGGGGCGCTGTCTTC. Its translation: CASSDTGTSGRGAVF.

The rearrangement links TRBV10-1 to TRBJ2-1; 9 nucleotides align to TRBD2. Looked up from germline, CDR1 is WNHNN and CDR2 is SYGVQD (reference sequence). Germline trimming cut 6 bases from V and 4 bases from J; bases unmatched to any gene: 4. CDR3 size: 14 residues. CDR3 residues: CASSPSGEYNEQFF. CDR3 sequence (DNA): TGCGCCAGCAGCCCTAGCGGGGAATACAATGAGCAGTTCTTC.

To note about this clone: Different DNA sequences within this sample yield the same CDR3. CDR3 DNA: TGTGCCAGCAGCCCCCCGGGACTAGGGGGTCGGGAGCAGTTCTTC. This translates into CASSPPGLGGREQFF. The rearrangement links TRBV14 to TRBJ2-1; 8 bases line up with TRBD2. The V gene end was trimmed by 4 bases and the J gene end by 10 bases; junction bases not matched to a gene: 12. The CDR3 length is 15 residues. From germline, CDR1 is SGHDN and CDR2 FVKESK.

The CDR3 here is CASSPPGQLYEQYF. The CDR3 DNA is TGTGCCAGCAGCCCGCCGGGACAGCTCTACGAGCAGTACTTC. The chain employs TRBV5-5 and TRBJ2-7, with 7 positions matching TRBD1. The germline gives CDR1 SGHKS, CDR2 YYEKEE (reference sequence). This CDR3 has 14 residues. The V and J ends lost 4 bases and 3 bases, in that order; junction bases with no gene match: 7. The complete variable domain, with remaining parts taken from reference TRBV5-5 and TRBJ2-7, reads DAGVTQSPTHLIKTRGQQVTLRCSPISGHKSVSWYQQVLGQGPQFIFQYYEKEERGRGNFPDRFSARQFPNYSSELNVNALLLGDSALYLCASSPPGQLYEQYFGPGTRLTVT.

The J gene is TRBJ2-2, the V gene TRBV9, with 15 bases fitting TRBD2. After removal of 4 bases from V and 6 bases from J, the junction contained 4 bases not matched to a gene. CDR3 size: 16 residues. Per the germline V gene, CDR1 is SGDLS and CDR2 is YYNGEE. The CDR3 region has the DNA TGTGCCAGCAGCCGGACTAGCGGGGGGGCCTCCGGGGAGCTGTTTTTT. This translates into CASSRTSGGASGELFF.

The chain combines TRBV28 with TRBJ1-4, with a tentative D call TRBD1 (5 bases). The germline V and J ends were trimmed by 7 bases and 6 bases, with 18 bases remaining between them. From germline, CDR1 is MDHEN and CDR2 SYDVKM. This CDR3 has 15 amino acids. The CDR3 sequence: CASTPRGRGYEKLFF. In DNA form, the CDR3 reads TGTGCCAGCACCCCCCGGGGGAGGGGATATGAAAAACTGTTTTTT.

The rearrangement uses TRBV10-2 and TRBJ2-7; 7 positions match TRBD1. The CDR3 sequence is 15 residues long. After removal of 3 bases from V and 3 bases from J, the junction contained 8 bases not matched to a gene. Germline V lookup: CDR1 WSHSY, CDR2 SAAADI. The CDR3 loop is CASSDPYRGLYEQYF. The CDR3, as DNA: TGCGCCAGCAGTGATCCGTACAGGGGTCTCTACGAGCAGTACTTC.